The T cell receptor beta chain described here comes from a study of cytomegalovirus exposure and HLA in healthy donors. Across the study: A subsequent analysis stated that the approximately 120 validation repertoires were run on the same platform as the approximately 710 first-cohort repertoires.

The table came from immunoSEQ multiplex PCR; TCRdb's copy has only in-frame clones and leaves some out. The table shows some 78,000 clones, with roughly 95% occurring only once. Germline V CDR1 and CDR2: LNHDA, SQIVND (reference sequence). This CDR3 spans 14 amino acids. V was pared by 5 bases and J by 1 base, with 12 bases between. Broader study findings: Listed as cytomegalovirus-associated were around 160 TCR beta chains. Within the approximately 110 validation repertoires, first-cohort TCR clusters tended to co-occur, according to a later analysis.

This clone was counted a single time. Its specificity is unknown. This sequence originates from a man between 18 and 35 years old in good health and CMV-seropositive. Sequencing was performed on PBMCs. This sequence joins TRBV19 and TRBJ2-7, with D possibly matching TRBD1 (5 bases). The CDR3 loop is CASSWATESYEQYF. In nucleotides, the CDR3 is TGTGCCAGTAGTTGGGCGACAGAGTCCTACGAGCAGTACTTC.